The 30 T cell receptor beta chains below all came from one sample that was sequenced in a study of response to subunit inactivated influenza vaccine. In TCRdb, the RT-PCR reads were re-called with MiXCR into one record per CDR3 protein. The sample includes hundreds of thousands of distinct CDR3 sequences, around 11% of them seen just once. These data were also reused for a study on T cells expressing NK-cell markers. That source reports: TCR beta libraries carry UMIs added by 5'RACE template switching.

This specimen consisted of PBMCs from blood, obtained on the day of vaccination. Every receptor here comes from a man between 45 and 60 years old who received an inactivated influenza vaccine.

The chain couples TRBV4-3 to TRBJ2-5; TRBD2 matches at 7 bases. The CDR3 totals 17 residues. V lost 0 bases and J lost 2; bases outside the gene matches: 9. Germline V CDR1 and CDR2: LGHNA, YSLEER. CDR3 nucleotide sequence: TGCGCCAGCAGCCAAGACAAATTTGAGCGGGGACAAGAGACCCAGTACTTC. Protein sequence: CASSQDKFERGQETQYF.

This clonotype was counted once. V is TRBV7-9 and J is TRBJ2-5; 11 nucleotides agree with TRBD2. The length of the CDR3 is 16 residues. CDR1 is SEHNR, CDR2 FQNEAQ, per germline (reference sequence). The J segment lost 5 bases and the V segment lost 4 bases, leaving 9 bases of the junction unmatched. CDR3: CASSSWTSGRSETQYF. The CDR3 DNA reads TGTGCCAGCAGCTCGTGGACTAGCGGGCGGTCTGAGACCCAGTACTTC. Full variable domain (rest looked up from reference TRBV7-9 and TRBJ2-5): DTGVSQNPRHKITKRGQNVTFRCDPISEHNRLYWYRQTLGQGPEFLTYFQNEAQLEKSRLLSDRFSAERPKGSFSTLEIQRTEQGDSAMYLCASSSWTSGRSETQYFGPGTRLLVL.

The CDR3 spells CASSQDPYRESEQYF. The CDR3, as DNA: TGCGCCAGCAGCCAAGACCCCTACAGGGAGTCCGAGCAGTACTTC. The J gene is TRBJ2-7, the V gene TRBV4-3, with D maybe TRBD1 (6 bases). The CDR3 has 15 residues. Per germline, CDR1 LGHNA and CDR2 YSLEER. Trimming took 0 bases from V and 6 from J, leaving 15 bases between them.

A few counts support this clonotype. V and J are TRBV6-2 or TRBV6-3 and TRBJ2-7; D gene ambiguous. The CDR3 length is 12 residues. The germline CDR1 and CDR2 sequences are MNHEY and SVGEGT. Trimming took off 3 bases at V and 1 base at J, with 4 bases between the two ends. CDR3 nucleotides: TGTGCCAGCAGTTATGAGTCCTACGAGCAGTACTTC. Amino acid sequence: CASSYESYEQYF.

This clonotype was seen only once. At one end, the junction sequence differs from germline, possibly due to a read error. This rearrangement joins TRBV7-7 to TRBJ1-2, with D possibly being TRBD1 (6 bases). The germline CDR1 and CDR2 sequences are SSHAT and FNYEAQ (reference sequence). There are 15 residues in the CDR3. The CDR3 sequence: CASSLGARSFYGYTF. The DNA of the CDR3 is TGTGCTAGCAGCTTGGGGGCCCGGTCCTTTTATGGCTACACCTTC. Drawing the rest from reference TRBV7-7 and TRBJ1-2, the complete variable domain is GAGVSQSPRYKVTKRGQDVTLRCDPISSHATLYWYQQALGQGPEFLTYFNYEAQPDKSGLPSDRFSAERPEGSISTLTIQRTEQRDSAMYRCASSLGARSFYGYTFGSGTRLTVV.

CDR3 region: CASSQIGRPMNEQFF. The CDR3 DNA is TGTGCCAGCAGTCAAATCGGAAGACCGATGAATGAGCAGTTCTTC. The rearrangement uses TRBV2 and TRBJ2-1; D unresolved. Trimming stripped 5 bases from V and 7 bases from J, with 18 bases between. Germline V CDR1 and CDR2: SNHLY, FYNNEI. The CDR3 is made up of 15 amino acids.

A few counts support this clonotype. The rearrangement uses TRBV4-3 and TRBJ2-2, with TRBD2 matching 7 bases. Looked up from germline, CDR1 is LGHNA and CDR2 is YSLEER. The CDR3 has 18 residues. J was trimmed by 10 bases and V by 1 base; bases with no gene match: 18. CDR3 amino acids: CASSQGVPSGSGGVELFF. CDR3 DNA: TGCGCCAGCAGCCAAGGGGTCCCTAGCGGTTCGGGAGGCGTGGAGCTGTTTTTT.

This chain links TRBV11-1 with TRBJ2-5, with D perhaps being TRBD1 or TRBD2 (5 bases each). Germline CDR1 is SGHAT and CDR2 is FQDESV (reference sequence). The CDR3 is made up of 14 amino acids. Trimming removed 5 bases from V and 1 base from J, with 11 bases in between. CDR3 in DNA: TGTGCCAGCAGCCAGGGACCCATCCAAGAGACCCAGTACTTC. Protein: CASSQGPIQETQYF.

Only a few counts were recorded for this clonotype. The chain employs TRBV12-3 or TRBV12-4 and TRBJ1-1; unclear D gene. The CDR3 covers 11 residues. Deletions cut 3 bases from V and 7 bases from J, with 6 bases between. The CDR3 loop is CASSFSGEAFF. CDR3 nucleotides: TGTGCCAGCAGTTTTTCAGGTGAAGCTTTCTTT.

Of note for this clonotype: This clone may be a read error of a much larger clone one base away. The chain has TRBV7-2 and TRBJ1-1; D perhaps matches TRBD1 (5 bases). Germline CDR1 reads SGHTA; CDR2 reads FQGNSA. The CDR3 is 12 amino acids. CDR3 region: CANSLWDQEAFF. The CDR3 nucleotides are TGTGCCAACAGCTTATGGGACCAGGAAGCTTTCTTT.

J is TRBJ2-1 and V is TRBV24-1; no definite D call. V was cut by 4 bases and J by 8 bases, with 14 bases left in between. The CDR3 runs 14 residues. Germline V gene data show CDR1 as KGHDR and CDR2 as SFDVKD. The chain's CDR3 is CATSDRKGSDEQFF. The CDR3 DNA reads TGTGCCACCAGTGACCGGAAGGGCTCCGATGAGCAGTTCTTC.

This clonotype has ten or more counts. The J gene is TRBJ2-7, the V gene TRBV29-1, with a tentative D call TRBD1 (6 bases). From germline, CDR1 is SQVTM and CDR2 ANQGSEA. The CDR3 is 12 residues long. Trimming pared 2 bases from V and 7 bases from J, leaving 12 bases between. This chain's CDR3 is CSVERGRGEQYF. In DNA form, the CDR3 reads TGCAGCGTTGAAAGGGGCAGGGGTGAGCAGTACTTC.

This clonotype turned up a few times. The V and J genes are TRBV18 and TRBJ2-2; TRBD1 matches at 10 bases. The CDR3 has 18 amino acids. V lost 3 bases, J lost 3 bases, and 10 bases stayed unmatched. Germline CDR1 is KGHSH and CDR2 is LQKENI. CDR3 in amino acids: CASSPLTGQGDHTGELFF. CDR3 DNA sequence: TGTGCCAGCTCACCTCTGACCGGACAGGGGGATCACACCGGGGAGCTGTTTTTT.

V is TRBV11-3 and J is TRBJ2-6; 8 bases fit TRBD1. Trimming at V came to 5 bases and at J to 4 bases, leaving 7 bases not matched to a gene. This CDR3 is built from 16 residues. Germline lookup yields CDR1 SGHNT and CDR2 YENEEA. The CDR3 DNA is TGTGCCAGCAGCCCTCGACAGGGGAGAGGGGCCAACGTCCTGACTTTC. Translated: CASSPRQGRGANVLTF. Drawing the rest from reference TRBV11-3 and TRBJ2-6, the complete variable domain is EAGVVQSPRYKIIEKKQPVAFWCNPISGHNTLYWYLQNLGQGPELLIRYENEEAVDDSQLPKDRFSAERLKGVDSTLKIQPAELGDSAVYLCASSPRQGRGANVLTFGAGSRLTVL.

The V gene is TRBV5-6, the J gene TRBJ2-2; either TRBD1 or TRBD2 may fit D (5 bases each). This CDR3 region has 16 residues. V shed 3 bases and J shed 3 bases, with 15 bases lying between them. Germline V lookup: CDR1 SGHDT, CDR2 YYEEEE. In nucleotides, the CDR3 is TGTGCCAGCAGCTCCCTAGGGACGGAGTACACCGGGGAGCTGTTTTTT. Its protein is CASSSLGTEYTGELFF.

This clonotype was seen more than once but under ten times. The chain carries TRBV3-1 and TRBJ2-1; 9 bases line up with TRBD2. J was trimmed by 2 bases and V by 4 bases; bases with no gene match: 3. Germline V gene data show CDR1 as LGHDT and CDR2 as YNNKEL (reference sequence). The CDR3 contains 15 residues. For the CDR3, the DNA is TGTGCCAGCAGCCGGGAGCGGGGGGCCTACAATGAGCAGTTCTTC. Encoded protein: CASSRERGAYNEQFF.

In its sample, this clonotype was seen a few times. V usage is TRBV6-2 or TRBV6-3 and J usage is TRBJ2-7, with 7 bases that match TRBD1. V shed 6 bases, J shed 0 bases, and the junction held 8 bases outside the gene matches. This CDR3 spans 15 amino acids. CDR1 is MNHEY and CDR2 is SVGEGT in the germline V gene. As DNA, the CDR3 is TGTGCCAGCAGCCCGGGACAGCATTTCTCCTACGAGCAGTACTTC. Protein sequence: CASSPGQHFSYEQYF.

A remark on this clonotype: The junction shows a germline mismatch at one end, possibly a read error. The chain recombines TRBV12-3 or TRBV12-4 with TRBJ2-3; D is perhaps TRBD1 (6 bases). The CDR3 runs to 15 residues. The CDR3 nucleotides are TGTGCCAGCAGTTTAGCGGATCGGTGGACAGATACTCAGTATTTT. Its protein product is CASSLADRWTDTQYF.

The J gene is TRBJ2-1, the V gene TRBV5-1, with D possibly being TRBD1 (6 bases). V lost 3 bases, J lost 4 bases, and 17 bases lay in between. The CDR3 runs 16 residues. CDR1 and CDR2 (germline): SGHRS, YFSETQ. The CDR3 region is CASSYSQGVGYNEQFF. The CDR3, as DNA: TGCGCCAGCAGCTACTCACAGGGCGTGGGATACAATGAGCAGTTCTTC.

This clonotype was detected only a few times. The V and J genes are TRBV24-1 and TRBJ2-1; weak D call: TRBD1 (6 bases). V lost 1 base and J 6 bases, leaving 12 bases between the germline ends. CDR3 length: 15 residues. Germline-derived CDR1 and CDR2 are KGHDR and SFDVKD. This chain's CDR3 is CATSDFRQGSNEQFF. In DNA form, the CDR3 reads TGTGCCACCAGTGATTTTAGGCAGGGGAGCAATGAGCAGTTCTTC.

This clonotype was counted between two and nine times. The CDR3 region is CASSPVTVPTEAFF. The CDR3 DNA sequence: TGTGCCAGCTCACCAGTTACAGTCCCCACTGAAGCTTTCTTT. The rearrangement joins TRBV18 to TRBJ1-1, with D unclear. Germline V gene sequence: CDR1 KGHSH, CDR2 LQKENI. V was shortened by 2 bases and J by 4 bases, with 11 bases between the two germline ends. The CDR3 has 14 residues.

This clonotype has a handful of counts. The chain is built from TRBV6-1 and TRBJ1-1, with TRBD1 identical over 9 bases. Germline CDR1 MNHNS, CDR2 SASEGT. This CDR3 is built from 14 residues. V dropped 6 bases and J dropped 6; count of bases not matched to a gene: 8. The CDR3 DNA sequence: TGTGCCAGCAGGACAGGGGGTGAGGGGGCTGAAGCTTTCTTT. It encodes CASRTGGEGAEAFF.

The V gene is TRBV5-4, the J gene TRBJ2-3; perhaps TRBD1 as D (5 bases). CDR1 is SGHNT, CDR2 YYREEE, per germline (reference sequence). The CDR3 covers 19 residues. V was cut by 0 bases and J by 6 bases, with 26 bases left in between. Written as DNA, the CDR3 is TGTGCCAGCAGCTTGGGGGCCAGGGCGTCTACTCCGGGTGTGGATACGCAGTATTTT. It codes for CASSLGARASTPGVDTQYF.

In its sample, this clonotype was seen a few times. V is TRBV7-2 and J is TRBJ2-2, with D perhaps TRBD2 (5 bases). In germline, CDR1 is SGHTA, CDR2 FQGNSA. Trimming cost V 6 bases and J 5 bases, with 13 bases left between them. The CDR3 has 14 residues. The CDR3 DNA is TGTGCCAGCAGGAGACGGGAATTAACCGGGGAGCTGTTTTTT. Its protein product is CASRRRELTGELFF. Drawing the rest from reference TRBV7-2 and TRBJ2-2, the complete variable domain is GAGVSQSPSNKVTEKGKDVELRCDPISGHTALYWYRQSLGQGLEFLIYFQGNSAPDKSGLPSDRFSAERTGGSVSTLTIQRTQQEDSAVYLCASRRRELTGELFFGEGSRLTVL.

This clonotype appeared a few times. The V and J genes are TRBV11-2 and TRBJ2-3; D is uncertain. Per germline, CDR1 SGHAT and CDR2 FQNNGV. The CDR3 runs 14 residues. Trimming took off 0 bases at V and 6 bases at J, with 10 bases between the two ends. The CDR3 region is CASSLDRAGDTQYF. DNA for the CDR3: TGTGCCAGCAGCTTAGATAGGGCAGGCGATACGCAGTATTTT. Combining the CDR3 with reference TRBV11-2 and TRBJ2-3 gives the whole variable domain EAGVAQSPRYKIIEKRQSVAFWCNPISGHATLYWYQQILGQGPKLLIQFQNNGVVDDSQLPKDRFSAERLKGVDSTLKIQPAKLEDSAVYLCASSLDRAGDTQYFGPGTRLTVL.

This clonotype was observed a few times. The V gene is TRBV27, the J gene TRBJ2-1, with 12 bases matching TRBD2. This CDR3 comprises 17 residues. Unmatched junction bases numbered 3, after V lost 3 bases and J lost 0 bases. Germline CDR1 MNHEY, CDR2 SMNVEV (reference sequence). CDR3 sequence (DNA): TGTGCCAGCAGTTTTACGACTAGCGGGGGCTCCTACAATGAGCAGTTCTTC. It translates to CASSFTTSGGSYNEQFF.

The chain joins TRBV7-6 to TRBJ1-3; tentatively, D is TRBD1 (6 bases). Germline assignment: CDR1 SGHVS and CDR2 FNYEAQ. Trimming took off 3 bases at V and 0 bases at J, with 21 bases between the two ends. This CDR3 spans 19 amino acids. As DNA, the CDR3 is TGTGCCAGCAGCTTTAGGCCCCATACAGGGACTCTCTCTGGAAACACCATATATTTT. Protein: CASSFRPHTGTLSGNTIYF.

This clonotype showed up just a few times. The chain carries TRBV7-9 and TRBJ1-1; D is ambiguous. The V and J ends lost 3 bases and 6 bases respectively, with 5 bases between them. CDR1 SEHNR and CDR2 FQNEAQ come from the germline V gene (reference sequence). This CDR3 is 11 amino acids long. DNA of the CDR3: TGTGCCAGCAGCTTTGGACCTGAAGCTTTCTTT. This codes for CASSFGPEAFF.

V gene TRBV7-2 combines with J gene TRBJ1-1; 7 nucleotides match TRBD1. The germline V gene has CDR1 SGHTA and CDR2 FQGNSA. Unmatched junction bases numbered 3, after V lost 2 bases and J lost 0 bases. The CDR3 has 15 residues. CDR3 DNA: TGTGCCAGCAGCTTAAGTCAGGGGGTGAACACTGAAGCTTTCTTT. It encodes CASSLSQGVNTEAFF.

CDR3 in DNA: TGTGCCAGCAGCGAACGGGATGGAGAGCAGTTCTTC. This gives the protein CASSERDGEQFF. This chain uses TRBV3-1 with TRBJ2-1, with D perhaps TRBD2 (5 bases). The CDR3 loop spans 12 amino acids. Germline V gene lookup returns CDR1 LGHDT and CDR2 YNNKEL (reference sequence). V shed 5 bases and J shed 10 bases, with 12 bases lying between them.